This note documents a single T cell receptor (beta chain) sequence. What it recognizes is unknown. UMI labels and 5' RACE were used to prepare the TRB cDNA libraries. TCRdb reprocessed the 5' RACE reads and keeps a single row for each CDR3 protein, giving no DNA. The table for this sample gives about 56,000 distinct CDR3 sequences. The CDR3 spans 18 residues. Germline V CDR1 and CDR2: LGHNA, YSLEER. The record originates from a study of CXCR3-negative and CXCR3-positive naive CD8 T cells. Overall study results and limits: Much lower diversity was found in memory CD8+ cells, while both naive subsets had comparably high diversity.

Sequenced material: memory CD8+ T cells from blood. The chain couples TRBV4-3 to TRBJ2-7; the D call of TRBD2 rests on TCRdb alone, since no DNA is present to check it. This clonotype was obtained from a human donor in good health. Some clones in this sample may be carry-over from other donors' samples. The CDR3 sequence: CASSPAGQSGAHLGEQYF.